The source of this T cell receptor beta chain is a study of T-cell reconstitution after alpha-beta-depleted transplantation in children. TCRbeta library construction was performed incorporating unique molecular identifiers. MiXCR, run by TCRdb on the PCR reads, gives a single entry per CDR3 protein. Of 700,000 to 950,000 distinct CDR3 sequences in the sample, approximately 15% were seen once. Study-level results: There were reportedly several hundred expanded graft clones from which alpha-beta T cells came about two months after transplant.

To note about this clonotype: The antigen is unknown.

There are 18 residues in the CDR3. V shed 3 bases and J 7 bases; nucleotides not matched to a gene: 15. Germline values: CDR1 MGHRA, CDR2 YSYEKL. The source of this sequence is a male patient aged 10-17 years who had a stem cell transplant for acute lymphoblastic leukemia, so the T cells may come from the graft donor. The J gene is TRBJ2-1, the V gene TRBV4-1, with 10 bases that match TRBD2. Material: PBMCs, mostly from graft donor cells, obtained 360 days after TCRalphabeta/CD19-depleted stem cell transplant. In DNA form, the CDR3 reads TGCGCCAGCAGCCATGTCAACTTAGGACTAGCGGTATCTAATGAGCAGTTCTTC. It translates to CASSHVNLGLAVSNEQFF.